This T cell receptor beta chain came from a study of post-analysis software for immune sequencing data. Whole-study results and caveats: Among several TRBV segments more frequent in patients than controls were TRBV5-6, TRBV5-1 and TRBV20-1. Strong co-clustering by F measure was evident for samples that had been prepared in the same batch. Controls showed significantly higher normalized Chao1 diversity than did multiple sclerosis patients.

This CDR3 has 15 amino acids. V lost 6 bases and J lost 2; bases outside the gene matches: 9. CDR1 is MNHEY, CDR2 SVGAGI, per germline. cDNA libraries of TCR beta carried unique molecular identifiers. Between roughly 1 and 10 million T cells gave rise to 500,000 to 600,000 cDNA molecules. TCRdb reanalysed the PCR reads using MiXCR and keeps one entry per CDR3 protein. The table has 800,000 to 950,000 distinct CDR3 sequences, roughly 58% seen once. This clonotype has a handful of counts. As yet, its antigen is unknown. This TCR was sampled from a girl aged 5-17 years with multiple sclerosis. The sequenced sample was blood. The chain is built from TRBV6-5 and TRBJ2-7; 8 positions agree with TRBD1. This chain's CDR3 is CASSTRQGSAYEQYF. CDR3 DNA: TGTGCCAGCAGCACTCGACAGGGGTCAGCCTACGAGCAGTACTTC.